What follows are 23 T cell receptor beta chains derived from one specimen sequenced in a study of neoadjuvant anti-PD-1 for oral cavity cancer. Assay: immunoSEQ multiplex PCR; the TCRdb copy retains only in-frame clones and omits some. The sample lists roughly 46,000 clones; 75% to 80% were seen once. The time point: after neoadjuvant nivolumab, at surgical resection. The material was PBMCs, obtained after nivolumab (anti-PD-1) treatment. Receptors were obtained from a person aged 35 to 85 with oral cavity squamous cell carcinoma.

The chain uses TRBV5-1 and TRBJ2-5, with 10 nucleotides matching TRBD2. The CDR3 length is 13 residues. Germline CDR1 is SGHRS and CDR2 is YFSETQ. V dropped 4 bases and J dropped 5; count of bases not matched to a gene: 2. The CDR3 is CASSTTSGETQYF. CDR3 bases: TGCGCCAGCAGCACGACTAGCGGGGAGACCCAGTACTTC. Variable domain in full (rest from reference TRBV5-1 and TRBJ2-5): KAGVTQTPRYLIKTRGQQVTLSCSPISGHRSVSWYQQTPGQGLQFLFEYFSETQRNKGNFPGRFSGRQFSNSRSEMNVSTLELGDSALYLCASSTTSGETQYFGPGTRLLVL.

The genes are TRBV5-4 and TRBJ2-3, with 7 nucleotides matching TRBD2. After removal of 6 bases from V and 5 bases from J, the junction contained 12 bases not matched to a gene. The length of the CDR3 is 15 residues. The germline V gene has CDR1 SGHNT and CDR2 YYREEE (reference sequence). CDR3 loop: CASTNSGPGEDTQYF. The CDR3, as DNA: TGTGCCAGCACCAATAGCGGGCCGGGGGAAGATACGCAGTATTTT.

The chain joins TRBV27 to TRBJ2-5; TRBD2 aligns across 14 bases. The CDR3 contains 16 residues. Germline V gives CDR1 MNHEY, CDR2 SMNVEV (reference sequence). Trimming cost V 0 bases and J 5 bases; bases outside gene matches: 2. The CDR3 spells CASSLSGTSGSETQYF. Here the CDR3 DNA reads TGTGCCAGCAGTTTATCTGGGACTAGCGGGAGTGAGACCCAGTACTTC.

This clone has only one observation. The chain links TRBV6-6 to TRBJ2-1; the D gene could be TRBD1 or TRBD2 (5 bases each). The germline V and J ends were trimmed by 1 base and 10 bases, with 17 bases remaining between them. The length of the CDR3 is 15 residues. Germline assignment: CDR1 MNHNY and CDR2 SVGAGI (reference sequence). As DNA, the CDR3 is TGTGCCAGCAGTTACTTGGGGACGGACTCGAGCGAGCAGTTCTTC. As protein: CASSYLGTDSSEQFF.

This CDR3 is CASSLGSAPAQETQYF. CDR3 DNA sequence: TGTGCCAGCAGCTTAGGGTCGGCTCCCGCCCAAGAGACCCAGTACTTC. The J gene is TRBJ2-5, the V gene TRBV7-9; D not certain. Trimming left V 1 base short and J 1 base short, with 13 bases between. The length of the CDR3 is 16 residues. Germline V gives CDR1 SEHNR, CDR2 FQNEAQ (reference sequence).

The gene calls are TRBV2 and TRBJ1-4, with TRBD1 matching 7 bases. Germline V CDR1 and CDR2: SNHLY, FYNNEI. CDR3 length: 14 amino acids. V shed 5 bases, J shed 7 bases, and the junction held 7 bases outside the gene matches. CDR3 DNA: TGTGCCAGCAGTTTAGACAGGGAGAGTGAAAAACTGTTTTTT. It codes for CASSLDRESEKLFF.

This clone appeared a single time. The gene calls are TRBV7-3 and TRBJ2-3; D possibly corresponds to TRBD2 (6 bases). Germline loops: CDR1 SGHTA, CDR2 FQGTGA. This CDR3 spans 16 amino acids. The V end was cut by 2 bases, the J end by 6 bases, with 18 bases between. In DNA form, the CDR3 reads TGTGCCAGCAGCTTAGGATCGGGAGCGTCCCCCGATACGCAGTATTTT. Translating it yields CASSLGSGASPDTQYF.

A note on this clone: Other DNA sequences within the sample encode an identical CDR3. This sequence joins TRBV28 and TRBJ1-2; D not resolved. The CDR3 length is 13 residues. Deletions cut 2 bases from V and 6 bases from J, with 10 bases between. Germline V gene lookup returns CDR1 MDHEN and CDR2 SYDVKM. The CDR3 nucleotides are TGTGCCAGCAGTTTAAGAGGGAGTCATGGCTACACCTTC. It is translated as CASSLRGSHGYTF.

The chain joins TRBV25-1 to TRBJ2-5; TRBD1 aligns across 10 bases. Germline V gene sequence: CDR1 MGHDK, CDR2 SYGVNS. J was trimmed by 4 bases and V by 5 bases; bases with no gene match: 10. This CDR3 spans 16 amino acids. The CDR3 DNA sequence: TGTGCCAGCAGTAACGGACAGGGGGTACTGTCAGAGACCCAGTACTTC. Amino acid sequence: CASSNGQGVLSETQYF.

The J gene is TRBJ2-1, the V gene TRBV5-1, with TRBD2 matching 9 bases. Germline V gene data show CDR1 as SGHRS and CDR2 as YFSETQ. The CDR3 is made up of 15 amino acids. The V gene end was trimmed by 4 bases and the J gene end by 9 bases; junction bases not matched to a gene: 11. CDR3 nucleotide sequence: TGCGCCAGCAGCAGCCGTAGCGGGAGCATCGGTGAGCAGTTCTTC. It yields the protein CASSSRSGSIGEQFF.

The CDR3 loop reads CSVATTGPFRDTEAFF. CDR3 DNA sequence: TGCAGCGTGGCGACAACCGGACCTTTTCGGGACACTGAAGCTTTCTTT. The J gene is TRBJ1-1, the V gene TRBV29-1; D is undetermined. The germline V and J ends were trimmed by 6 bases and 3 bases, with 23 bases remaining between them. Germline V gene lookup returns CDR1 SQVTM and CDR2 ANQGSEA. CDR3 length: 16 amino acids.

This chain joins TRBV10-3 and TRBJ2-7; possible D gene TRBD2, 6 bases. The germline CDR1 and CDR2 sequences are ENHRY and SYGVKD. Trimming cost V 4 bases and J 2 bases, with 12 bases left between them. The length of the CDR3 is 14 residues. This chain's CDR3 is CAISGGGSTYEQYF. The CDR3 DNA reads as TGTGCCATCAGTGGAGGAGGGAGCACCTACGAGCAGTACTTC.

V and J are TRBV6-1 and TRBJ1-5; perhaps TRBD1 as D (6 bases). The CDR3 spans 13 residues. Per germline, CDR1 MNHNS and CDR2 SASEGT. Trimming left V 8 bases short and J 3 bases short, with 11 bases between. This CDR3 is CASLQGYNQPQHF. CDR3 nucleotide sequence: TGTGCCAGCTTACAGGGATACAATCAGCCCCAGCATTTT.

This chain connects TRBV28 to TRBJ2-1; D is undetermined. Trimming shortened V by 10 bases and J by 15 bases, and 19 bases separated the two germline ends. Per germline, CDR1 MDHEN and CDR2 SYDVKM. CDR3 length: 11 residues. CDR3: CATAVDSVSFF. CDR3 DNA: TGTGCCACAGCAGTCGACTCGGTCTCGTTCTTC.

Here the CDR3 reads CSVDRDYGYTF. CDR3 in DNA: TGCAGCGTGGACAGGGACTATGGCTACACCTTC. The chain combines TRBV29-1 with TRBJ1-2, with TRBD1 matching over 8 bases. CDR1 is SQVTM and CDR2 is ANQGSEA in the germline V gene. The junction had 0 bases not matched to a gene; V was cut back by 6 bases and J by 3 bases. This CDR3 is 11 amino acids long.

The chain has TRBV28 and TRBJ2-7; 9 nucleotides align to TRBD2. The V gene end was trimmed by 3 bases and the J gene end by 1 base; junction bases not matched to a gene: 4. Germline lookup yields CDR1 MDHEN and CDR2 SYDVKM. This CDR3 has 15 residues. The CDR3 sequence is CASSFSGGLSYEQYF. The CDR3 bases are TGTGCCAGCAGTTTTAGCGGGGGCCTGTCCTACGAGCAGTACTTC. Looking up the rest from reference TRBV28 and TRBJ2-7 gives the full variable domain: DVKVTQSSRYLVKRTGEKVFLECVQDMDHENMFWYRQDPGLGLRLIYFSYDVKMKEKGDIPEGYSVSREKKERFSLILESASTNQTSMYLCASSFSGGLSYEQYFGPGTRLTVT.

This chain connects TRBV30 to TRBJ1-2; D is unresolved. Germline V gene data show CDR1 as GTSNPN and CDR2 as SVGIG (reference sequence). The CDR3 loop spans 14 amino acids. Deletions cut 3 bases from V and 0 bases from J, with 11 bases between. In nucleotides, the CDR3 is TGTGCCTGGAGACCGGTTGGCCCTAACTATGGCTACACCTTC. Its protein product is CAWRPVGPNYGYTF.

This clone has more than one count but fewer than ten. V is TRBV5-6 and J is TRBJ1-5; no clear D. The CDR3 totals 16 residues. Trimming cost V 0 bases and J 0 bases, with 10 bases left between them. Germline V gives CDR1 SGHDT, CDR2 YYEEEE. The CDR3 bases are TGTGCCAGCAGCTTGGGTTTGCACTATAGCAATCAGCCCCAGCATTTT. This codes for CASSLGLHYSNQPQHF.

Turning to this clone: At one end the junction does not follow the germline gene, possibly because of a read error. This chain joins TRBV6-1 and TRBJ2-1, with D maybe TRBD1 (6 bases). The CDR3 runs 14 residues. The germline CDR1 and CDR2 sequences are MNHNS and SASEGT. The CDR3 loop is CASSQAGDYNEQFF. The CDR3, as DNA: TGTGCCAGCAGTCAAGCAGGGGACTACAATGAGCAGTTCTTC.

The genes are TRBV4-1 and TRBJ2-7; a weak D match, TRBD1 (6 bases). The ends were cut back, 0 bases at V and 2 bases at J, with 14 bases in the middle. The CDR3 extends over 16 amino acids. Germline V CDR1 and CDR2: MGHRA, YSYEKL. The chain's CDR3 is CASSQDKQGRPYEQYF. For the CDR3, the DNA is TGCGCCAGCAGCCAAGATAAACAGGGCCGCCCCTACGAGCAGTACTTC.

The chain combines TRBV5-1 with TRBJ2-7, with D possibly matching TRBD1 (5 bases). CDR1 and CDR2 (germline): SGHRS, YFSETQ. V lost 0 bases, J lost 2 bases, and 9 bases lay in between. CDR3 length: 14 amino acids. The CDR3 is CASSLVQGTYEQYF. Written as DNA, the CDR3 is TGCGCCAGCAGCTTGGTGCAGGGTACCTACGAGCAGTACTTC.

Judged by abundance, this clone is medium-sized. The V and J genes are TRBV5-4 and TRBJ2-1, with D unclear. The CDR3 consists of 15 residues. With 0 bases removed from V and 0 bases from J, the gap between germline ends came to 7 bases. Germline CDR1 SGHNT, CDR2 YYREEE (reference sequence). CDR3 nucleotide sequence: TGTGCCAGCAGCTTGGGAGGCGGCTCCTACAATGAGCAGTTCTTC. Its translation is CASSLGGGSYNEQFF.

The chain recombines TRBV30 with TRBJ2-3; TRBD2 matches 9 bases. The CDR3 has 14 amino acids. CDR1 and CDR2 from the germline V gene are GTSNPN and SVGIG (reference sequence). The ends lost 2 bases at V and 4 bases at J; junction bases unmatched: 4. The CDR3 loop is CAWSLTSGSDTQYF. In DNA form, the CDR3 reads TGTGCCTGGAGTCTCACTAGCGGGTCAGATACGCAGTATTTT.